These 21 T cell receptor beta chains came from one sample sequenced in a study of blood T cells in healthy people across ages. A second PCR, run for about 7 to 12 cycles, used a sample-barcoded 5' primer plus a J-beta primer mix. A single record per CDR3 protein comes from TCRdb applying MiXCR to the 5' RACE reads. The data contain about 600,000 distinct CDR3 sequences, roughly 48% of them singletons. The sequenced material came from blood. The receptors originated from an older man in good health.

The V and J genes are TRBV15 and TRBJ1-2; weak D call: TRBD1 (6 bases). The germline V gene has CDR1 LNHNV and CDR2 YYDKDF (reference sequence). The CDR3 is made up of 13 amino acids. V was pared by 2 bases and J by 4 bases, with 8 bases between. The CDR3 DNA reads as TGTGCCACCAGCAGAAGGGGGAGCTATGGCTACACCTTC. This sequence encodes CATSRRGSYGYTF. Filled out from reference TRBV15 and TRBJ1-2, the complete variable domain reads DAMVIQNPRYQVTQFGKPVTLSCSQTLNHNVMYWYQQKSSQAPKLLFHYYDKDFNNEADTPDNFQSRRPNTSFCFLDIRSPGLGDTAMYLCATSRRGSYGYTFGSGTRLTVV.

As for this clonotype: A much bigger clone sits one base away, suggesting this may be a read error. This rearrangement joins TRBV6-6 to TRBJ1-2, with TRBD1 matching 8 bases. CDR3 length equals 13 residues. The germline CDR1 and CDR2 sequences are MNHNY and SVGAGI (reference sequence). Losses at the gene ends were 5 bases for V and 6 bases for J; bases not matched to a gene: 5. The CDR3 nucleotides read TGTGCCAGCAGTCACCCGGACAGGGATGGCTACACCTTC. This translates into CASSHPDRDGYTF.

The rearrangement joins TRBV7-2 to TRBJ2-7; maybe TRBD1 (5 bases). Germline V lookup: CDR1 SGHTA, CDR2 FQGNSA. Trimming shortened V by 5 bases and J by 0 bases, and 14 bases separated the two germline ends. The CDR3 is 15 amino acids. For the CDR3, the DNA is TGTGCCAGCAGCCTTAAGACAGAGACCTCCTACGAGCAGTACTTC. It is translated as CASSLKTETSYEQYF.

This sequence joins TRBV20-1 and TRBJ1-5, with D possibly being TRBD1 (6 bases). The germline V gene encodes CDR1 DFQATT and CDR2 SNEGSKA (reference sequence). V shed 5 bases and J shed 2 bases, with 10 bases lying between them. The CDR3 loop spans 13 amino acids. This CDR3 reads CSARWTGNQPQHF. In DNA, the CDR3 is TGCAGTGCTCGATGGACAGGCAATCAGCCCCAGCATTTT.

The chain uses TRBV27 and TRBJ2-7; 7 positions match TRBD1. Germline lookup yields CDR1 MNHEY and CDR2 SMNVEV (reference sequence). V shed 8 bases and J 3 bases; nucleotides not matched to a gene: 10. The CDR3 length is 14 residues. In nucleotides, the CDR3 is TGTGCCAGCGGCCGCCTGGGACAGAGCTACGAGCAGTACTTC. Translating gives CASGRLGQSYEQYF.

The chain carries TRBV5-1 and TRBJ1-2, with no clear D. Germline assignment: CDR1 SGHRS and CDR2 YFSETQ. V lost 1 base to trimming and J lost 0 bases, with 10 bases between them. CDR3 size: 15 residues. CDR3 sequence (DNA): TGCGCCAGCAGCTTGACACAGTTAGCTAACTATGGCTACACCTTC. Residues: CASSLTQLANYGYTF.

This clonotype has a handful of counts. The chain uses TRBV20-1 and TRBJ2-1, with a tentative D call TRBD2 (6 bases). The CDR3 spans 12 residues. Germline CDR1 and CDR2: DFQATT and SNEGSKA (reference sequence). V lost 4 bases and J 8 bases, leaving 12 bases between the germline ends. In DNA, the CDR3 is TGCAGTGCTAATAGGAGGGTTGATGAGCAGTTCTTC. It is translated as CSANRRVDEQFF.

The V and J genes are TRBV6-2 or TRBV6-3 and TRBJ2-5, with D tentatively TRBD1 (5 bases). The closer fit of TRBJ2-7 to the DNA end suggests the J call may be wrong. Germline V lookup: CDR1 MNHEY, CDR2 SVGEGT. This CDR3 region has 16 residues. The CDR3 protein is CASSYDAQGRSYEQYF. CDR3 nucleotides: TGTGCCAGCAGTTACGACGCCCAGGGCAGGTCATACGAGCAGTACTTC.

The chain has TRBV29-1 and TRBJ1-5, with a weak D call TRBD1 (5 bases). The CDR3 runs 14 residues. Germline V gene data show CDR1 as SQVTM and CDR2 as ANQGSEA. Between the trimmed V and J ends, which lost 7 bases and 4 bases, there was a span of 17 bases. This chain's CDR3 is CSAANGQGNQPQHF. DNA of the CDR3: TGCAGCGCCGCTAATGGCCAGGGAAATCAGCCCCAGCATTTT.

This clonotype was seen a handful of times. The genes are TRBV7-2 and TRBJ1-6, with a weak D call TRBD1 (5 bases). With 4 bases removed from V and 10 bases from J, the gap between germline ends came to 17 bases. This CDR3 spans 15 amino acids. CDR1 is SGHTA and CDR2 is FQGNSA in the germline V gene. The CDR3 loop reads CASSSEGLVGSPLHF. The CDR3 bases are TGTGCCAGCAGCTCCGAGGGACTGGTGGGCTCACCCCTCCACTTT.

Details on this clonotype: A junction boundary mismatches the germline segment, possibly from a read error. In nucleotides, the CDR3 is TGTACCACCAGCAGAGATCCCGGTAGCGACAATGAGCAGTACTTC. It translates to CTTSRDPGSDNEQYF. The rearrangement joins TRBV15 to TRBJ2-5, with D possibly being TRBD2 (5 bases). This CDR3 is built from 15 residues. Germline assignment: CDR1 LNHNV and CDR2 YYDKDF (reference sequence). The variable domain in full, with the rest retrieved from reference TRBV15 and TRBJ2-5, is DAMVIQNPRYQVTQFGKPVTLSCSQTLNHNVMYWYQQKSSQAPKLLFHYYDKDFNNEADTPDNFQSRRPNTSFCFLDIRSPGLGDTAMYLCTTSRDPGSDNEQYFGPGTRLLVL.

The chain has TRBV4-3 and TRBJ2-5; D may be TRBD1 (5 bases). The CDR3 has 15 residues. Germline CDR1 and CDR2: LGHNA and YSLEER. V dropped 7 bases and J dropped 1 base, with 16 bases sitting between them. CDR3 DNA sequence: TGCGCCAGCAACACGATAGTGGGGCTCCAAGAGACCCAGTACTTC. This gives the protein CASNTIVGLQETQYF.

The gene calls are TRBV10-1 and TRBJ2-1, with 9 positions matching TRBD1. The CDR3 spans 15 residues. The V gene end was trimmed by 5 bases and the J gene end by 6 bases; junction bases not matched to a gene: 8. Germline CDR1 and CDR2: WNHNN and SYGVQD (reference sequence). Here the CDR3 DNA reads TGCGCCAGCAGTCCCACCGGGACAGGGTCCAATGAGCAGTTCTTC. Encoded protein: CASSPTGTGSNEQFF.

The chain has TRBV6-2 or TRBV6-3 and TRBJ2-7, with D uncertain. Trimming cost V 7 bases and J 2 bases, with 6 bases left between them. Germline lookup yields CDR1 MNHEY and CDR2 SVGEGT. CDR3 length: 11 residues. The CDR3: CASTSAYEQYF. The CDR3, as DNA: TGTGCCAGCACCTCAGCCTACGAGCAGTACTTC.

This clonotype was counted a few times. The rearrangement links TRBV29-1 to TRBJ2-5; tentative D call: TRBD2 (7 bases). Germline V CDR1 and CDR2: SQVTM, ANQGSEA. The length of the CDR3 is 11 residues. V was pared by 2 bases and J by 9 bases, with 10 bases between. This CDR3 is CSVELGGPQYF. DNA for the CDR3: TGCAGCGTTGAACTCGGGGGGCCCCAGTACTTC. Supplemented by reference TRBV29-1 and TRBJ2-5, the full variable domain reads SAVISQKPSRDICQRGTSLTIQCQVDSQVTMMFWYRQQPGQSLTLIATANQGSEATYESGFVIDKFPISRPNLTFSTLTVSNMSPEDSSIYLCSVELGGPQYFGPGTRLLVL.

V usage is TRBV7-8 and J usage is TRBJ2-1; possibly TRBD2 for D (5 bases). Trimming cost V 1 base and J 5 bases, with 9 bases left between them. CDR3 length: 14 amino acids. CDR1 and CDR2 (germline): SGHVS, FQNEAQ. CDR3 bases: TGTGCCAGCAGCTTAGTGTATAGCGACAATGAGCAGTTCTTC. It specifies CASSLVYSDNEQFF. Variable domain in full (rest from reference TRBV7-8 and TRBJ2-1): GAGVSQSPRYKVAKRGQDVALRCDPISGHVSLFWYQQALGQGPEFLTYFQNEAQLDKSGLPSDRFFAERPEGSVSTLKIQRTQQEDSAVYLCASSLVYSDNEQFFGPGTRLTVL.

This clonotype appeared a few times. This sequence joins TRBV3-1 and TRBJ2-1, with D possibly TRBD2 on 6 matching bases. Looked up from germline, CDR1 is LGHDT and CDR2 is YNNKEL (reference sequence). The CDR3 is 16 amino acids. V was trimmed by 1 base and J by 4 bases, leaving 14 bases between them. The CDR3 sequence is CASSQGAGTHYNEQFF. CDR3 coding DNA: TGTGCCAGCAGCCAAGGCGCCGGGACTCATTACAATGAGCAGTTCTTC.

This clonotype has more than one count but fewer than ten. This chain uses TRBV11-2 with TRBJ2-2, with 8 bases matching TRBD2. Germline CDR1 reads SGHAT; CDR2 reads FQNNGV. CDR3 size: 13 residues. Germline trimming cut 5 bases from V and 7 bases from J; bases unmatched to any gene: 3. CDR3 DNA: TGTGCCAGCAGCCCCGGGGGGGGCGGGGAGCTGTTTTTT. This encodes CASSPGGGGELFF.

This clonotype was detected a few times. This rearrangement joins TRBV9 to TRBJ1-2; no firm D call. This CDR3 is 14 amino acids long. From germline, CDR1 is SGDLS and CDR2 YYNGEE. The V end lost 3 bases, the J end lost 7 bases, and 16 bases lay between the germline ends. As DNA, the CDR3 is TGTGCCAGCAGCGCATCCGACAACACTATTGGCTACACCTTC. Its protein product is CASSASDNTIGYTF.

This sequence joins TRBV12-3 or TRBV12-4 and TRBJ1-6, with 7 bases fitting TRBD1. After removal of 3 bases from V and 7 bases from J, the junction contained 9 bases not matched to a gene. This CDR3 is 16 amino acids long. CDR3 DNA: TGTGCCAGCAGTTTTCGCGGGGACAGCAACAATTCACCCCTCCACTTT. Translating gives CASSFRGDSNNSPLHF.

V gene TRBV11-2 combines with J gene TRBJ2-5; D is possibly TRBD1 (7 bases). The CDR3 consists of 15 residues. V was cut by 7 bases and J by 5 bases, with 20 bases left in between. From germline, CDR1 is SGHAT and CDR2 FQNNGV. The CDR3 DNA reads TGTGCCAGCACCGTAGCAGGGGGGCATTTTGAGACCCAGTACTTC. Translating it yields CASTVAGGHFETQYF.